These 23 T cell receptor beta chains were all obtained from the same sample, sequenced in a study of high-grade serous ovarian cancer treatment subgroups. Data came from immunoSEQ multiplex PCR; TCRdb stores just in-frame clones and leaves some out. The sample contains roughly 2,000 clones, roughly 64% of which appear only once. Tumor samples were taken before definitive surgery or chemotherapy. Sequences were obtained from tumor tissue. All receptors derive from a human donor with high-grade serous ovarian cancer.

This chain uses TRBV7-2 with TRBJ1-4; no definite D call. This CDR3 region has 15 residues. CDR1 and CDR2 from the germline V gene are SGHTA and FQGNSA. Trimming pared 1 base from V and 8 bases from J, leaving 14 bases between. The CDR3 DNA reads as TGTGCCAGCAGCTTAGGTCCGGGCATCGGGGAAAAACTGTTTTTT. Protein product: CASSLGPGIGEKLFF.

The chain carries TRBV4-1 and TRBJ2-3; 8 nucleotides align to TRBD2. The CDR3 has 17 residues. V gave up 3 bases and J gave up 3 bases; unmatched junction bases: 11. Germline V lookup: CDR1 MGHRA, CDR2 YSYEKL. DNA of the CDR3: TGCGCCAGCAGCCAGCCGCCGGGACTAGATTTAACAGATACGCAGTATTTT. It yields the protein CASSQPPGLDLTDTQYF.

This sequence joins TRBV4-2 and TRBJ1-6, with D perhaps matching TRBD1 (6 bases). This CDR3 region has 17 residues. V gave up 0 bases and J gave up 7 bases, with 16 bases separating them. Per the germline V gene, CDR1 is LGHNA and CDR2 is YNFKEQ. The CDR3 DNA follows: TGTGCCAGCAGCCAAGATTATAGAGGGGGAAGGAATTCACCCCTCCACTTT. Translation gives CASSQDYRGGRNSPLHF.

The chain combines TRBV9 with TRBJ1-1; TRBD1 aligns across 9 bases. Germline CDR1 is SGDLS and CDR2 is YYNGEE. Trimming at V came to 3 bases and at J to 0 bases, leaving 9 bases not matched to a gene. The CDR3 runs to 17 residues. The CDR3 is CASSARPGTGLNTEAFF. The CDR3 nucleotides read TGTGCCAGCAGCGCCCGTCCCGGGACAGGGTTGAACACTGAAGCTTTCTTT.

J is TRBJ1-2 and V is TRBV10-3; D gene unclear. CDR1 and CDR2 (germline): ENHRY, SYGVKD. Trimming pared 3 bases from V and 5 bases from J, leaving 4 bases between. The CDR3 consists of 11 residues. CDR3 DNA sequence: TGTGCCATCAGTGACGCTTATGGCTACACCTTC. Its protein is CAISDAYGYTF.

The gene calls are TRBV5-6 and TRBJ2-2; 10 bases line up with TRBD1. V gave up 4 bases and J gave up 3 bases; unmatched junction bases: 3. Germline V lookup: CDR1 SGHDT, CDR2 YYEEEE. The CDR3 contains 15 residues. The CDR3 protein is CASSRTGGYTGELFF. The CDR3 coding sequence is TGTGCCAGCAGCCGGACAGGGGGATACACCGGGGAGCTGTTTTTT.

The chain couples TRBV4-3 to TRBJ1-4, with TRBD1 as a possible D gene (5 bases). This CDR3 comprises 15 residues. Trimming took 0 bases from V and 3 from J, leaving 8 bases between them. CDR1 LGHNA and CDR2 YSLEER come from the germline V gene. For the CDR3, the DNA is TGCGCCAGCAGCCAAGATAGGGGACCTAATGAAAAACTGTTTTTT. Translation: CASSQDRGPNEKLFF.

The chain uses TRBV14 and TRBJ2-1; D may be TRBD2 (6 bases). The germline gives CDR1 SGHDN, CDR2 FVKESK. Trimming took off 4 bases at V and 0 bases at J, with 10 bases between the two ends. The CDR3 spans 15 residues. Written as DNA, the CDR3 is TGTGCCAGCAGCCCCCGGGGGAGCTCCTACAATGAGCAGTTCTTC. It yields the protein CASSPRGSSYNEQFF.

This chain links TRBV30 with TRBJ2-7, with D unclear. Trimming stripped 4 bases from V and 0 bases from J, with 7 bases between. The CDR3 spans 12 residues. Germline V gene lookup returns CDR1 GTSNPN and CDR2 SVGIG (reference sequence). The CDR3 reads CAWTGLSYEQYF. The CDR3 DNA follows: TGTGCCTGGACCGGGCTCTCCTACGAGCAGTACTTC.

This clone was counted between two and nine times. The chain is built from TRBV7-9 and TRBJ1-4, with D maybe TRBD1 (6 bases). Germline CDR1 and CDR2: SEHNR and FQNEAQ (reference sequence). V lost 5 bases, J lost 4 bases, and 11 bases lay in between. The CDR3 covers 14 residues. The CDR3 spells CASSLDSFNEKLFF. CDR3 nucleotide sequence: TGTGCCAGCAGCCTGGACAGCTTTAATGAAAAACTGTTTTTT.

This clone came up a few times. The chain joins TRBV5-1 to TRBJ2-1; 9 bases align to TRBD2. With V trimmed by 3 bases and J by 4 bases, 8 bases remained unmatched. The CDR3 extends over 16 amino acids. Per germline, CDR1 SGHRS and CDR2 YFSETQ. The CDR3 nucleotides read TGCGCCAGCAGCTCTAGCGGGGCCATACTTTACAATGAGCAGTTCTTC. Translating it yields CASSSSGAILYNEQFF.

The V call is TRBV5-5, the J call TRBJ1-2; 10 bases agree with TRBD1. Germline assignment: CDR1 SGHKS and CDR2 YYEKEE (reference sequence). After removal of 0 bases from V and 8 bases from J, the junction contained 7 bases not matched to a gene. This CDR3 has 15 residues. This CDR3 is CASSLAAGQGRGYTF. In DNA form, the CDR3 reads TGTGCCAGCAGCTTGGCCGCGGGACAGGGGAGAGGCTACACCTTC.

This clone showed up just once. The chain couples TRBV6-1 to TRBJ2-7, with D uncertain. Germline CDR1 reads MNHNS; CDR2 reads SASEGT. Trimming stripped 0 bases from V and 3 bases from J, with 18 bases between. This CDR3 contains 17 residues. CDR3 amino acids: CASSEAVSVRSFYEQYF. The CDR3 DNA follows: TGTGCCAGCAGTGAAGCGGTTTCTGTCCGATCTTTCTACGAGCAGTACTTC.

The genes are TRBV5-4 and TRBJ1-6, with D perhaps TRBD1 (6 bases). The length of the CDR3 is 16 residues. Germline V gene lookup returns CDR1 SGHNT and CDR2 YYREEE (reference sequence). Between the trimmed V and J ends, which lost 4 bases and 5 bases, there was a span of 16 bases. This CDR3 is CASSPFPGVDNSPLHF. CDR3 nucleotide sequence: TGTGCCAGCAGCCCATTTCCAGGGGTGGATAATTCACCCCTCCACTTT.

The count of this clone is one. V gene TRBV27 combines with J gene TRBJ2-7, with 10 bases matching TRBD2. The CDR3 has 15 residues. Germline-derived CDR1 and CDR2 are MNHEY and SMNVEV (reference sequence). V was pared by 2 bases and J by 6 bases, with 7 bases of the junction left unmatched. The CDR3 reads CASSLKSGGEREQYF. The CDR3 coding sequence is TGTGCCAGCAGTTTAAAGAGCGGGGGGGAGCGCGAGCAGTACTTC.

The chain employs TRBV7-8 and TRBJ2-7; D possibly corresponds to TRBD1 (7 bases). Germline V lookup: CDR1 SGHVS, CDR2 FQNEAQ. This CDR3 is 16 amino acids long. Deletions cut 3 bases from V and 5 bases from J, with 20 bases between. This CDR3 is CASSFLGRGAVNEQYF. The CDR3, as DNA: TGTGCCAGCAGCTTTCTGGGCAGGGGGGCTGTAAACGAGCAGTACTTC.

This sequence joins TRBV5-1 and TRBJ2-3, with TRBD2 identical over 14 bases. Germline CDR1 SGHRS, CDR2 YFSETQ. Germline trimming cut 7 bases from V and 6 bases from J; bases unmatched to any gene: 7. The CDR3 is made up of 15 amino acids. CDR3 in DNA: TGCGCCAGCTCACTTAGGACTAGCGGGGGGGATACGCAGTATTTT. Its protein product is CASSLRTSGGDTQYF.

The V call is TRBV18, the J call TRBJ1-2; 7 nucleotides line up with TRBD1. The CDR3 length is 16 residues. The germline V gene encodes CDR1 KGHSH and CDR2 LQKENI. V lost 3 bases to trimming and J lost 1 base; unmatched junction nucleotides: 8. The CDR3 loop is CASSPRTGQYNYGYTF. For the CDR3, the DNA is TGTGCCAGCTCACCGCGGACAGGCCAATATAACTATGGCTACACCTTC. Together with reference TRBV18 and TRBJ1-2, the CDR3 gives the full variable domain: NAGVMQNPRHLVRRRGQEARLRCSPMKGHSHVYWYRQLPEEGLKFMVYLQKENIIDESGMPKERFSAEFPKEGPSILRIQQVVRGDSAAYFCASSPRTGQYNYGYTFGSGTRLTVV.

The V call is TRBV19, the J call TRBJ1-3, with 10 bases that match TRBD1. V lost 5 bases and J lost 0; bases outside the gene matches: 4. In germline, CDR1 is LNHDA, CDR2 SQIVND (reference sequence). The CDR3 loop spans 16 amino acids. The DNA of the CDR3 is TGTGCCAGTAGTCCCCGGACAGGGGGCTCTGGAAACACCATATATTTT. This translates into CASSPRTGGSGNTIYF.

The sample holds one count of this clone. The chain uses TRBV27 and TRBJ2-1, with 9 nucleotides matching TRBD2. Trimming cost V 5 bases and J 4 bases; bases outside gene matches: 12. This CDR3 contains 17 residues. Looked up from germline, CDR1 is MNHEY and CDR2 is SMNVEV (reference sequence). Here the CDR3 DNA reads TGTGCCAGCAGTCCTATGATTCTAGCGGGGATTTACAATGAGCAGTTCTTC. Translation: CASSPMILAGIYNEQFF.

The V and J genes are TRBV12-5 and TRBJ2-1; 11 nucleotides match TRBD2. V lost 4 bases to trimming and J lost 3 bases; unmatched junction nucleotides: 11. The CDR3 contains 18 residues. Germline CDR1 reads LGHNT; CDR2 reads FRNRAP. The chain's CDR3 is CASGSFAPGLADYNEQFF. CDR3 in DNA: TGTGCTAGTGGTTCCTTTGCCCCGGGACTAGCGGACTACAATGAGCAGTTCTTC.

This clone was seen a few times. The chain joins TRBV18 to TRBJ1-2, with 7 bases aligning to TRBD1. The CDR3 contains 14 residues. Germline V lookup: CDR1 KGHSH, CDR2 LQKENI. V lost 6 bases and J lost 6; bases outside the gene matches: 10. The CDR3 nucleotides read TGTGCCAGCTCGGAGGGACAGATTAGCGATGGCTACACCTTC. Translated: CASSEGQISDGYTF. The variable domain in full, with the rest retrieved from reference TRBV18 and TRBJ1-2, is NAGVMQNPRHLVRRRGQEARLRCSPMKGHSHVYWYRQLPEEGLKFMVYLQKENIIDESGMPKERFSAEFPKEGPSILRIQQVVRGDSAAYFCASSEGQISDGYTFGSGTRLTVV.

This clone showed up just a few times. V and J are TRBV5-4 and TRBJ1-1; no definite D call. V shed 4 bases and J shed 7 bases, with 8 bases lying between them. Germline assignment: CDR1 SGHNT and CDR2 YYREEE (reference sequence). This CDR3 region has 11 residues. The CDR3: CASSPEHEAFF. CDR3 DNA: TGTGCCAGCAGCCCGGAGCATGAAGCTTTCTTT. Based on the CDR3 plus reference TRBV5-4 and TRBJ1-1, the full variable domain is ETGVTQSPTHLIKTRGQQVTLRCSSQSGHNTVSWYQQALGQGPQFIFQYYREEENGRGNFPPRFSGLQFPNYSSELNVNALELDDSALYLCASSPEHEAFFGQGTRLTVV.